This T cell receptor beta chain was sequenced in a study of response to subunit inactivated influenza vaccine. General study results and limits: Few additional T cells are recruited per seasonal influenza vaccination, authors suggested.

The junction had 4 bases not matched to a gene; V was cut back by 2 bases and J by 6 bases. Germline CDR1 reads SGHRS; CDR2 reads YFSETQ. The CDR3 sequence is 14 residues long. Notes on this clonotype: Its cognate antigen is unknown.

TCRdb re-derived calls from the RT-PCR reads in MiXCR, one entry per CDR3 protein. The sample lists around 570,000 distinct CDR3 sequences; approximately 10% were seen once. The data also belong to a second study, concerning T cells expressing NK-cell markers. This second study says: A 5'RACE template switching approach incorporating UMIs was used to make TCR beta cDNA. Sorting in several experiments was restricted by an anti-gamma-delta TCR antibody to alpha-beta TCR T cells. In more than 5 donors, dominant CD3+CD56+NKG2C+ clones formed about 1.0-8% of CD8+ cells. The CD3+CD56-NKG2C+ fraction of several donors was likewise dominated by these clonotypes.

The TCR originated in a man aged 50 to 59 who received an inactivated influenza vaccine. Source: PBMCs from blood, taken on the day of vaccination. The rearrangement links TRBV5-1 to TRBJ2-3; 9 bases are a match to TRBD1. The DNA of the CDR3 is TGCGCCAGCAGCTTAAGAGACAGGGGGGATACGCAGTATTTT. This codes for CASSLRDRGDTQYF.